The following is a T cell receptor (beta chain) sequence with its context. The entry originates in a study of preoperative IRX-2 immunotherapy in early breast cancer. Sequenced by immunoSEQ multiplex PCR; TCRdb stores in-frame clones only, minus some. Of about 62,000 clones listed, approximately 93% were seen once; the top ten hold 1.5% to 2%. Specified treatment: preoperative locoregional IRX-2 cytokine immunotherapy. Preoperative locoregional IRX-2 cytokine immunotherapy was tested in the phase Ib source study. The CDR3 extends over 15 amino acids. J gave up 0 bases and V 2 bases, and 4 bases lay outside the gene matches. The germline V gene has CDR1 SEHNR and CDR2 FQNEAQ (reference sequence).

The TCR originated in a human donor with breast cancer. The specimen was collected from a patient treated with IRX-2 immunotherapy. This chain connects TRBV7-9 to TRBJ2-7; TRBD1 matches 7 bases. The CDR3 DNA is TGTGCCAGCAGCTTACGTCAGGGGGTCTCCTACGAGCAGTACTTC. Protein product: CASSLRQGVSYEQYF.